This T cell receptor (beta chain) was recorded in a study of PD-1 blockade in classical Hodgkin lymphoma. The V end lost 1 base, the J end lost 0 bases, and 6 bases lay between the germline ends. CDR3 length equals 14 residues. The germline V gene has CDR1 LNHDA and CDR2 SQIVND (reference sequence). All patients relapsed after autologous stem cell transplantation, and brentuximab vedotin exposure varied. Reported best responses ranged across complete response, partial response or progressive disease. Method: immunoSEQ multiplex PCR; TCRdb's copy keeps in-frame clones and lacks some. The sample includes almost 100,000 clones, roughly 92% of them seen just once. Study-level points and caveats: Relapsed/refractory patients reportedly had the lowest baseline TCR diversity, below newly diagnosed patients, who were below healthy donors. Whereas CD4+ TCR diversity had risen significantly by C4D1, CD8+ TCR diversity had not. With respect to the repertoire differences, their causes, possibly disease activity or prior therapy, remain undefined.

Comment on this clone: Its target is not known.

The V call is TRBV19, the J call TRBJ1-2, with unresolved D. This sample comprised peripheral blood mononuclear cells (PBMCs), obtained at baseline. The receptor was isolated from a human donor with classical Hodgkin lymphoma. CDR3 nucleotides: TGTGCCAGTAGTATAGGGATGGCTAACTATGGCTACACCTTC. Amino acid sequence: CASSIGMANYGYTF.